This is a list of T cell receptor beta chains from one sample in a study of blood T cell repertoires in COVID-19. This table comes from immunoSEQ multiplex PCR, and its TCRdb copy is limited to in-frame clones, with some not included. The table lists 90,000 to 110,000 clones, about 90% of them singletons. Sequenced material: peripheral blood. All receptors come from a human donor in a cohort sampled during active COVID-19. Both conserved end residues are part of each CDR3. D genes are given only for firm matches. The listing skips clone size in some rows; elsewhere it reads once, few, many or a size class.

j_call clone_size d_call v_call cdr3_nt cdr3_aa
TRBJ2-1 - TRBD2 TRBV9 TGTGCCAGCAGCGTAGGATTAGCGGGGGGGCCTGTTTTGTCCTACAATGAGCAGTTCTTC CASSVGLAGGPVLSYNEQFF
TRBJ1-2 - TRBD1 TRBV19 TGTGCCAGTAGGCAGGGGGTTAATGGCTACACCTTC CASRQGVNGYTF
TRBJ1-1 few TRBD1 TRBV5-1 TGCGCCAGCAGCCTGCGGGACAGCCAAAACACTGAAGCTTTCTTT CASSLRDSQNTEAFF
TRBJ1-1 - - TRBV11-2 TGTGCCAGCAGCTTAGCGGGCAGGAGGGGTCTGAACACTGAAGCTTTCTTT CASSLAGRRGLNTEAFF
TRBJ2-3 - TRBD1 TRBV7-3 TGTGCCAGCAGCTCGGACAGGCGGACGCAGTATTTT CASSSDRRTQYF
TRBJ1-6 few TRBD1 TRBV5-4 TGTGCCAGCAGCCGGACAGGGGCCTATAATTCACCCCTCCACTTT CASSRTGAYNSPLHF
TRBJ1-2 - - TRBV4-3 TGCGCCAGCAGCCAAGATCGCATGAGCTATGGCTACACCTTC CASSQDRMSYGYTF
TRBJ2-6 - TRBD1 TRBV4-2 TGTGCCAGCAGCCAAGCCGGGACAGGGGGCGCTGGGGCCAACGTCCTGACTTTC CASSQAGTGGAGANVLTF
TRBJ2-5 - - TRBV4-3 TGCGCCAGCAGCCAAACGGGACTGCAAATGAGAGAGACCCAGTACTTC CASSQTGLQMRETQYF
TRBJ1-2 - - TRBV12-3/TRBV12-4 TGTGCCACCCGACCGGGGAACTATGGCTACACCTTC CATRPGNYGYTF
TRBJ1-1 - TRBD1 TRBV7-2 TGTGCCAGCAGCTCGGGCGGGACAGGCACTGAAGCTTTCTTT CASSSGGTGTEAFF
TRBJ1-2 - - TRBV24-1 TGTGCCACCAGTGATTTGCGGGCCAGGGTCGATGGCTACACCTTC CATSDLRARVDGYTF
TRBJ1-2 once - TRBV5-1 TGCGCCAGCAGTGGGACAATCGACTATGGCTACACCTTC CASSGTIDYGYTF
TRBJ2-7 - TRBD2 TRBV4-3 TGCGCCAGCAGCCATGACCGGACTAGCGGGAAGGAGTACTTC CASSHDRTSGKEYF
TRBJ1-3 - - TRBV4-1 TGCGCCAGCAGCCAAGTCTCAGGGGCTGGAAACACCATATATTTT CASSQVSGAGNTIYF
TRBJ2-4 - - TRBV7-2 TGTGCCAGCAGCCTCTCTTTAAACATTCAGTACTTC CASSLSLNIQYF
TRBJ1-5 few TRBD1 TRBV19 TGTGCCAGTAGTATTAAGGGGACAGGTACTCAGCCCCAGCATTTT CASSIKGTGTQPQHF
TRBJ1-4 - - TRBV29-1 TGCAGCGTATCCAGGGAAGAAAAACTGTTTTTT CSVSREEKLFF
TRBJ2-2 - TRBD1 TRBV4-3 TGCGCCAGCAGCCAAGGCCCGGGACAGGTCCCCGGGGAGCTGTTTTTT CASSQGPGQVPGELFF
TRBJ2-7 - - TRBV6-5 TGTGCCAGCAGAGGACTCTTCAGCTCCTACGAGCAGTACTTC CASRGLFSSYEQYF
TRBJ2-5 - TRBD2 TRBV7-2 TGTGCCAGCAGCTTAGGCGGGGGAGAGACCCAGTACTTC CASSLGGGETQYF
TRBJ2-7 - - TRBV12-3/TRBV12-4 TGTGCCAGCAGTTTGAGGCAGGGCTACGAGCAGTACTTC CASSLRQGYEQYF
TRBJ2-2 - TRBD2 TRBV5-1 TGCGCCAGCAGCCCCCGGACTAGCGGGAGCACCGGGGAGCTGTTTTTT CASSPRTSGSTGELFF
TRBJ1-1 - - TRBV5-4 TGTGCCAGCAGCTTGTACGGGGTACCTGAAGCTTTCTTT CASSLYGVPEAFF
TRBJ1-1 - - TRBV6-6 TGTGCCACCAGTGACACCCTGAACACTGAAGCTTTCTTT CATSDTLNTEAFF
TRBJ2-1 - - TRBV11-3 TGTGCCAGCAGCTTGAGTCACAATGAGCAGTTCTTC CASSLSHNEQFF
TRBJ1-2 - - TRBV3-1/TRBV3-2 TGTGCCAGCAGCCAAAGGGGAAACTATGGCTACACCTTC CASSQRGNYGYTF
TRBJ2-3 - TRBD2 TRBV4-3 TGCGCCAGCAGCCAAGACAGCCTAGCGGCGGATACGCAGTATTTT CASSQDSLAADTQYF
TRBJ1-2 - TRBD1 TRBV24-1 TGTGCCACCAGTGACCCGGGACAGGGGTTCTATGGCTACACCTTC CATSDPGQGFYGYTF
TRBJ2-7 - TRBD1 TRBV27 TGTGCCAGCAGTACCCTCACCGGGACAGCAACCTACGAGCAGTACTTC CASSTLTGTATYEQYF
TRBJ2-3 - TRBD2 TRBV5-1 TGCGCCAGCAGCCCGACTAGCGGGGTGGCAGATACGCAGTATTTT CASSPTSGVADTQYF
TRBJ2-5 - TRBD2 TRBV2 TGTGCCAGCAGTGTGGCGACTAGCGGGAGAAAGACCCAGTACTTC CASSVATSGRKTQYF
TRBJ2-2 - - TRBV6-5 TGTGCCAGCAGTAACAGAGCCGGGGAGCTGTTTTTT CASSNRAGELFF
TRBJ1-6 - - TRBV4-3 TGCGCCAGCAGCCAGGGGGGGTTGGGGGCCTCTAATTCACCCCTCCACTTT CASSQGGLGASNSPLHF
TRBJ2-1 - TRBD1 TRBV14 TGTGCCAGCAGCGGGCCTGGGGACAGGGCCTACAATGAGCAGTTCTTC CASSGPGDRAYNEQFF
TRBJ1-2 - TRBD1 TRBV6-5 TGTGCCAGCGGGACAGATTCATCTTGGGGCTACACCTTC CASGTDSSWGYTF
TRBJ2-1 - - TRBV5-5 TGTGCCAGCAGCTCCCGGGCAGGGCCCAATGAGCAGTTCTTC CASSSRAGPNEQFF
TRBJ2-5 - - TRBV27 TGTGCCAGCAGTTCTCCCACGGGGGTCCGGGAGACCCAGTACTTC CASSSPTGVRETQYF
TRBJ2-5 - - TRBV5-1 TGCGCCAGCAGCTTGGGACGCGGGGAGACCCAGTACTTC CASSLGRGETQYF
TRBJ2-7 - TRBD1 TRBV7-8 TGTGCCAGCAGCTTCGTAGGGACAGGGGCCTACGAGCAGTACTTC CASSFVGTGAYEQYF
TRBJ2-3 - TRBD1 TRBV7-6 TGTGCCAGCAGCCCGTCAGGGACAGGGGGCACAGATACGCAGTATTTT CASSPSGTGGTDTQYF
TRBJ2-2 - - TRBV5-1 TGCGCCAGCACTATAGACTATAACACCGGGGAGCTGTTTTTT CASTIDYNTGELFF
TRBJ1-3 - - TRBV6-1 TGTGCCAGCAGTGACAGGATAGGAGGAAACACCATATATTTT CASSDRIGGNTIYF
TRBJ1-2 - - TRBV29-1 TGCAGCGTTGAAGAGTGGCAGGCCCCGGGCTACACCTTC CSVEEWQAPGYTF
TRBJ2-3 - TRBD1 TRBV5-5 TGTGCCAGCAGCTTGGGGGGGACAGGGGTGTCAGATACGCAGTATTTT CASSLGGTGVSDTQYF
TRBJ1-6 - TRBD1 TRBV19 TGTGCCACTACGGGACAGGGCAAGAATTCACCCCTCCACTTT CATTGQGKNSPLHF
TRBJ2-3 - - TRBV29-1 TGCAGCGTTAACACAGACACAGATACGCAGTATTTT CSVNTDTDTQYF
TRBJ1-2 - TRBD1 TRBV19 TGTGCCAGTAGTATTGGGGGACAGGGAGCCTATGGCTACACCTTC CASSIGGQGAYGYTF
TRBJ2-7 few - TRBV5-4 TGTGCCAGCAGCTTGGTGGGCCCAACCTCCTACGAGCAGTACTTC CASSLVGPTSYEQYF
TRBJ2-5 once TRBD2 TRBV29-1 TGCAGCGTTGCAGCGGGGAGGGGGACCCAGTACTTC CSVAAGRGTQYF
TRBJ2-3 - - TRBV7-2 TGTGCCAGCAGCTCAGGAGGGTCCACAGATACGCAGTATTTT CASSSGGSTDTQYF
TRBJ1-3 - - TRBV18 TGTGCCAGCTCACCACCTGGACTAGCCGGAAACACCATATATTTT CASSPPGLAGNTIYF
TRBJ2-1 - - TRBV11-3 TGTGCCAGCAGCCTGGGCGGCGGGGCCTACAATGAGCAGTTCTTC CASSLGGGAYNEQFF
TRBJ2-1 - - TRBV28 TGTGCCAGCAGACGTCCGGAGCTATTAAATGAGCAGTTCTTC CASRRPELLNEQFF
TRBJ1-6 - - TRBV28 TGTGCCAGCCTGACAGCCCATTCACCCCTCCACTTT CASLTAHSPLHF
TRBJ1-2 - - TRBV25-1 TGTGCCAGCAGTGAACAGAACTATGGCTACACCTTC CASSEQNYGYTF
TRBJ1-3 - - TRBV15 TGTGCCACCAGGTTCCAGGGAGGTGGAAACACCATATATTTT CATRFQGGGNTIYF
TRBJ1-1 - - TRBV5-5 TGTGCCAGCAGAGAGTTTGCGACAGGTGGTACTGAAGCTTTCTTT CASREFATGGTEAFF
TRBJ2-1 - - TRBV7-2 TGTGCCAGCAGCTTTCAGGGTTTGGGGGAGCAGTTCTTC CASSFQGLGEQFF